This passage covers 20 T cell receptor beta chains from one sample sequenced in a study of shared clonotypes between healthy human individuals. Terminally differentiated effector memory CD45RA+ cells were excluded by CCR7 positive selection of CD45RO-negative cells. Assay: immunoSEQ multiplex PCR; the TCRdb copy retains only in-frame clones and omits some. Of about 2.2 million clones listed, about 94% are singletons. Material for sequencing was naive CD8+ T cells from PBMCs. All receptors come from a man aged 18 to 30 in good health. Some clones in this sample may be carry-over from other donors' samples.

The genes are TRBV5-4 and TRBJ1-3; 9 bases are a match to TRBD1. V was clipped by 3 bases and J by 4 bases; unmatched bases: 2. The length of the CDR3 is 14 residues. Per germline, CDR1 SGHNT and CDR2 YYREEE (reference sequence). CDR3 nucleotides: TGTGCCAGCAGCTACACAGGGGGCGGAAACACCATATATTTT. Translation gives CASSYTGGGNTIYF.

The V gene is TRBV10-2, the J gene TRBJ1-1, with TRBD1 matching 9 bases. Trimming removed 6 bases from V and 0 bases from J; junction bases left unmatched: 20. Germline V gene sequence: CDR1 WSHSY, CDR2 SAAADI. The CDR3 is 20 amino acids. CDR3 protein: CASRAGQGWVDGSMNTEAFF. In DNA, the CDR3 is TGCGCCAGCAGGGCTGGACAGGGGTGGGTGGACGGCTCCATGAACACTGAAGCTTTCTTT.

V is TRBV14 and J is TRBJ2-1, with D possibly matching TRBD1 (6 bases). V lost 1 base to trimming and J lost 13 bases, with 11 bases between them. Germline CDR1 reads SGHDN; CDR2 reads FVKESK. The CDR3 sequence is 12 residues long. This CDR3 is CASSQAPDSQFF. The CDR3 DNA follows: TGTGCCAGCAGCCAAGCCCCGGACAGCCAGTTCTTC. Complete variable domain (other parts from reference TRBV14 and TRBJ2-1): EAGVTQFPSHSVIEKGQTVTLRCDPISGHDNLYWYRRVMGKEIKFLLHFVKESKQDESGMPNNRFLAERTGGTYSTLKVQPAELEDSGVYFCASSQAPDSQFFGPGTRLTVL.

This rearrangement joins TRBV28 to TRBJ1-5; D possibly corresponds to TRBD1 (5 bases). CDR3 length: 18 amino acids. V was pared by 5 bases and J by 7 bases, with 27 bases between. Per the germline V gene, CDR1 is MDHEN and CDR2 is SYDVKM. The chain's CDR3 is CASSPPSEWGSLNQPQHF. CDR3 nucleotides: TGTGCCAGCAGTCCCCCCTCCGAGTGGGGGAGTTTGAACCAGCCCCAGCATTTT.

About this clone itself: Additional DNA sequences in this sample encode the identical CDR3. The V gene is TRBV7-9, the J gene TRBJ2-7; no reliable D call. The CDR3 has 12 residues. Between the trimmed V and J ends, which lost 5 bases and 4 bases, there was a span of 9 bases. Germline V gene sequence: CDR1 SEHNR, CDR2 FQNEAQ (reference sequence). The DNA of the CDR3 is TGTGCCAGCAGCCCAACAGATTACGAGCAGTACTTC. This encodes CASSPTDYEQYF.

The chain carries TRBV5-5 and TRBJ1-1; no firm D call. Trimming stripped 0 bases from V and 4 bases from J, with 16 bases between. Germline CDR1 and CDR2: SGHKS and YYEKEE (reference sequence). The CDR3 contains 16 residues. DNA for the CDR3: TGTGCCAGCAGCTTGGTGTTTTTCGGCGGAGGCACTGAAGCTTTCTTT. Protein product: CASSLVFFGGGTEAFF.

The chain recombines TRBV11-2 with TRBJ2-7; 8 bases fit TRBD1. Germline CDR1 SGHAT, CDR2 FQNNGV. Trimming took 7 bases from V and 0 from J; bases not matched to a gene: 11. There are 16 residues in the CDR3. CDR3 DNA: TGTGCCAGCACCCAACGGACAGGGATTGTCTCCTACGAGCAGTACTTC. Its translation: CASTQRTGIVSYEQYF. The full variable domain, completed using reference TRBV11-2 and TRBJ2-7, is EAGVAQSPRYKIIEKRQSVAFWCNPISGHATLYWYQQILGQGPKLLIQFQNNGVVDDSQLPKDRFSAERLKGVDSTLKIQPAKLEDSAVYLCASTQRTGIVSYEQYFGPGTRLTVT.

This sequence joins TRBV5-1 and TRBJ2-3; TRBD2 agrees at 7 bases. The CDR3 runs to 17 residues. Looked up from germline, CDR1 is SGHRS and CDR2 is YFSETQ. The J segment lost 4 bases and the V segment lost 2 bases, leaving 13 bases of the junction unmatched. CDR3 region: CASSFALRGGRADTQYF. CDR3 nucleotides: TGCGCCAGCAGCTTCGCGCTCCGCGGCGGGAGAGCAGATACGCAGTATTTT.

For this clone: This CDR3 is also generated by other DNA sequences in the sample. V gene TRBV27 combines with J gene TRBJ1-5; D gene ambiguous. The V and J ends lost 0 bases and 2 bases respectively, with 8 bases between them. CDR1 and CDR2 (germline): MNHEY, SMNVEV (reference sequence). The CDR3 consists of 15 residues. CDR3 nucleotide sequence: TGTGCCAGCAGTTTATCGCGGGGTGGCAATCAGCCCCAGCATTTT. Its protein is CASSLSRGGNQPQHF.

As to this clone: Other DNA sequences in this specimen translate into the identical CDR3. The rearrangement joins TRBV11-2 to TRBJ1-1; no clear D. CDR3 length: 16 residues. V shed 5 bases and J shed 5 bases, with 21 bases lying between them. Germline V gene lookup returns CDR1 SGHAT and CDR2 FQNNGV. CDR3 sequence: CASSPTSTLVRTEAFF. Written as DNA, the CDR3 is TGTGCCAGCAGCCCCACTTCCACACTGGTGAGGACTGAAGCTTTCTTT.

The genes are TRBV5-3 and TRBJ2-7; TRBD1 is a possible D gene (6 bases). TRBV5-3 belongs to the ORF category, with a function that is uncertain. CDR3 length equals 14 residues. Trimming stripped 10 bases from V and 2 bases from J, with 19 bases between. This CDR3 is CACPFSGEPYEQYF. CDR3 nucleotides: TGTGCCTGCCCCTTTTCAGGGGAACCCTACGAGCAGTACTTC.

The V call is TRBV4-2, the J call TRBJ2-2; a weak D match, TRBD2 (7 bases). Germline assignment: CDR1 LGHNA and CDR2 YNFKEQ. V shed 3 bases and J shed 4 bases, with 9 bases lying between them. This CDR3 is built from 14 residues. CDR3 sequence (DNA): TGTGCCAGCAGCCAGAGGGGGGGCACCGGGGAGCTGTTTTTT. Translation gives CASSQRGGTGELFF.

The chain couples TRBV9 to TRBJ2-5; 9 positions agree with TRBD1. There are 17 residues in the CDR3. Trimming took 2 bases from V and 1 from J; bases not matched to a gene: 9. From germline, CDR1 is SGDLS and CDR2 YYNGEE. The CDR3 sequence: CASSVGQGIGSQETQYF. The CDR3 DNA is TGTGCCAGCAGCGTGGGACAGGGAATAGGGAGCCAAGAGACCCAGTACTTC.

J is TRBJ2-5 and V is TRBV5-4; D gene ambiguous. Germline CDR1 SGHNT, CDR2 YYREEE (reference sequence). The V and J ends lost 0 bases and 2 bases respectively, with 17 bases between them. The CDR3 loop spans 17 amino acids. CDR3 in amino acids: CASSLADGLLQQETQYF. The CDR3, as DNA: TGTGCCAGCAGCTTGGCCGACGGTCTGTTACAGCAAGAGACCCAGTACTTC.

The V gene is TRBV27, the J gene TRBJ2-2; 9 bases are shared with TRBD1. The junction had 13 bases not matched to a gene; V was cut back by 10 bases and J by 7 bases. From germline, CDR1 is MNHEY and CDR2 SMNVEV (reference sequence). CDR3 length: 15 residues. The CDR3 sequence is CATYPRTGGFGELFF. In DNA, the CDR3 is TGTGCCACCTACCCGCGTACAGGGGGCTTCGGGGAGCTGTTTTTT.

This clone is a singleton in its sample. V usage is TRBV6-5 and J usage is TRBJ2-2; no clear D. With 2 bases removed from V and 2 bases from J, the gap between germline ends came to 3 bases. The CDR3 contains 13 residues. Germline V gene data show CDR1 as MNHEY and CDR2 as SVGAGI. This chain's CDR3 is CASSYINTGELFF. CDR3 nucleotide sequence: TGTGCCAGCAGTTACATCAACACCGGGGAGCTGTTTTTT.

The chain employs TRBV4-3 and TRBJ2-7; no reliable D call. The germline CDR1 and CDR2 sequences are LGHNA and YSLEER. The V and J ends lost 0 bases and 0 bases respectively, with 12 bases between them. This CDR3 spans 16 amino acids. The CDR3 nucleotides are TGCGCCAGCAGCCAAGAGCACGGGTTTAGCTCCTACGAGCAGTACTTC. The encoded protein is CASSQEHGFSSYEQYF.

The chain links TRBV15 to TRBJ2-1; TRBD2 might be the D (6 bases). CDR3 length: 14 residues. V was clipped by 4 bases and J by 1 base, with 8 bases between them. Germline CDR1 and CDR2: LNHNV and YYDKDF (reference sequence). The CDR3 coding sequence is TGTGCCACCAGCATTAGCGGATCCTACAATGAGCAGTTCTTC. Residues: CATSISGSYNEQFF.

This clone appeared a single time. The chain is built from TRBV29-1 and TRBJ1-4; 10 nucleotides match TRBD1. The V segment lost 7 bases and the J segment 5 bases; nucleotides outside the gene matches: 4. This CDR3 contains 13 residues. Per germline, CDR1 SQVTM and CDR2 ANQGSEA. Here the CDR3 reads CSGLGQGNEKLFF. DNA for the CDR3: TGCAGCGGTCTGGGACAGGGGAATGAAAAACTGTTTTTT.

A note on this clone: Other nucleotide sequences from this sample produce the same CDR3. CDR3 sequence (DNA): TGCGCCAGCAGCTTGGTTTCAGTGAACACTGAAGCTTTCTTT. This encodes CASSLVSVNTEAFF. J is TRBJ1-1 and V is TRBV5-1, with D unresolved. Trimming left V 0 bases short and J 0 bases short, with 6 bases between. The CDR3 covers 14 residues. Germline V CDR1 and CDR2: SGHRS, YFSETQ.